This TCR beta chain was found in a study of CD8+ T cells in alopecia areata. Turning to the study itself: Treatment of the treated patients consisted of oral tofacitinib, 5 to 10 mg twice daily. A 6-month period off drug followed tofacitinib, which lasted 6 to 18 months.

Following RNA extraction, reverse transcription yielded cDNA that acted as the sequencing template. TCRdb keeps only in-frame clones here, not all; method: immunoSEQ multiplex PCR. This sample has 200,000 to 250,000 clones; 50% to 60% occur once, and the top ten carry roughly 1.5%. As for treatment: oral pan-JAK inhibitor, 5-10 mg twice daily. Overall study results and limits: Many expanded lesional clones persisted in scalp and blood during tofacitinib. Sequences from scalp samples also cover resident alphabeta T cells of normal skin.

As concerns this clone: Its antigen is still unknown.

With V trimmed by 3 bases and J by 0 bases, 16 bases remained unmatched. In germline, CDR1 is SGHRS, CDR2 YFSETQ. The CDR3 is made up of 20 amino acids. The clonotype was recovered from a human donor with alopecia areata. The material sequenced was CD4+ T cells sorted from blood, taken at week 4, from a patient treated with tofacitinib. The V call is TRBV5-1, the J call TRBJ2-1, with TRBD1 matching 9 bases. The DNA for the CDR3 is TGCGCCAGCAGCTCGACGACGGGGACAGGGCAACCGAGCTCCTACAATGAGCAGTTCTTC. Encoded protein: CASSSTTGTGQPSSYNEQFF.